These 18 T cell receptor beta chains share one sample of origin, sequenced in a study of blood T cell repertoires in COVID-19. Assay: immunoSEQ multiplex PCR; the TCRdb copy retains only in-frame clones and omits some. The sample lists approximately 250,000 clones, 86% occurring once. Source material: peripheral blood. The receptors shown here come from a woman between 55 and 75 years old who had recovered from COVID-19.

The chain uses TRBV19 and TRBJ2-5, with 9 bases identical to TRBD1. V shed 8 bases and J 5 bases; nucleotides not matched to a gene: 12. This CDR3 spans 15 amino acids. Germline V gene sequence: CDR1 LNHDA, CDR2 SQIVND (reference sequence). CDR3 in amino acids: CASGTGTGKGETQYF. The CDR3 DNA sequence: TGTGCCAGTGGCACCGGGACAGGGAAAGGGGAGACCCAGTACTTC.

The chain has TRBV11-3 and TRBJ2-7; the D is unclear. V lost 5 bases and J lost 2, with 10 bases in between. From germline, CDR1 is SGHNT and CDR2 YENEEA. This CDR3 comprises 13 residues. The CDR3 bases are TGTGCCAGCAGCCCACTACGGGCCTACGAGCAGTACTTC. Its translation is CASSPLRAYEQYF.

The table lists this clone with a count of one. The rearrangement links TRBV5-1 to TRBJ1-1; D not certain. The V and J ends lost 4 bases and 0 bases respectively, with 16 bases between them. The length of the CDR3 is 16 residues. The V gene's germline CDR1 is SGHRS and CDR2 YFSETQ. CDR3 in amino acids: CASSRGVQGMNTEAFF. The DNA of the CDR3 is TGCGCCAGCAGCCGCGGGGTTCAAGGAATGAACACTGAAGCTTTCTTT.

The chain recombines TRBV27 with TRBJ2-5, with D possibly TRBD1 on 6 matching bases. Trimming removed 4 bases at V and 3 bases at J, with 21 bases between. The CDR3 runs 17 residues. Looked up from germline, CDR1 is MNHEY and CDR2 is SMNVEV (reference sequence). The CDR3 here is CASSSPRGARSEETQYF. The CDR3 DNA reads as TGTGCCAGCAGTTCCCCCAGGGGCGCCAGAAGCGAAGAGACCCAGTACTTC.

V gene TRBV19 combines with J gene TRBJ1-1; D might be TRBD1 (5 bases). The CDR3 length is 14 residues. CDR1 and CDR2 (germline): LNHDA, SQIVND (reference sequence). Trimming cost V 6 bases and J 2 bases, with 13 bases left between them. The CDR3 bases are TGTGCCAGTAGATCATTGGGGCTAAACACTGAAGCTTTCTTT. It encodes CASRSLGLNTEAFF.

J is TRBJ1-4 and V is TRBV7-2; tentative D call: TRBD1 (6 bases). The V end was cut by 1 base, the J end by 15 bases, with 15 bases between. Germline CDR1 and CDR2: SGHTA and FQGNSA. The CDR3 totals 13 residues. DNA of the CDR3: TGTGCCAGCAGCTTAGTAGGGGACAAAGTAATGTTTTTT. Protein sequence: CASSLVGDKVMFF. Supplemented by reference TRBV7-2 and TRBJ1-4, the full variable domain reads GAGVSQSPSNKVTEKGKDVELRCDPISGHTALYWYRQSLGQGLEFLIYFQGNSAPDKSGLPSDRFSAERTGGSVSTLTIQRTQQEDSAVYLCASSLVGDKVMFFGSGTQLSVL.

This clone was observed a few times. The chain has TRBV7-2 and TRBJ1-5, with 7 bases aligning to TRBD1. The CDR3 runs to 16 residues. Germline trimming cut 5 bases from V and 6 bases from J; bases unmatched to any gene: 13. Germline V CDR1 and CDR2: SGHTA, FQGNSA. The CDR3 protein is CASSASGGTWGQPQHF. In nucleotides, the CDR3 is TGTGCCAGCAGCGCTTCAGGGGGGACTTGGGGTCAGCCCCAGCATTTT.

The V call is TRBV6-2 or TRBV6-3, the J call TRBJ1-4, with no clear D. Germline V lookup: CDR1 MNHEY, CDR2 SVGEGT. The length of the CDR3 is 14 residues. The V end was cut by 4 bases, the J end by 6 bases, with 12 bases between. CDR3 DNA: TGTGCCAGCAGTTCCGGACGGGGAGATGAAAAACTGTTTTTT. This translates into CASSSGRGDEKLFF.

In its sample, this clone was seen a few times. The J gene is TRBJ1-6, the V gene TRBV27, with 7 bases that match TRBD1. Looked up from germline, CDR1 is MNHEY and CDR2 is SMNVEV (reference sequence). The junction had 9 bases not matched to a gene; V was cut back by 4 bases and J by 9 bases. The CDR3 sequence is 15 residues long. The CDR3 nucleotides read TGTGCCAGCAGTTCCCAGGGGGGTATTGGTTCACCCCTCCACTTT. As protein: CASSSQGGIGSPLHF.

The rearrangement uses TRBV5-4 and TRBJ2-4; the D is unclear. Germline V lookup: CDR1 SGHNT, CDR2 YYREEE (reference sequence). V was pared by 5 bases and J by 2 bases, with 11 bases between. This CDR3 region has 14 residues. CDR3 nucleotide sequence: TGTGCCAGCAGTGTTAGTCTAACCAAAAACATTCAGTACTTC. Residues: CASSVSLTKNIQYF.

The rearrangement uses TRBV6-2 or TRBV6-3 and TRBJ1-5; 9 positions agree with TRBD1. This CDR3 contains 20 residues. Germline V gives CDR1 MNHEY, CDR2 SVGEGT. The V and J ends lost 2 bases and 0 bases, in that order; junction bases with no gene match: 14. CDR3 DNA sequence: TGTGCCAGCAGTTACCAAATCGGGACAGGGATGGGTTATAGCAATCAGCCCCAGCATTTT. It specifies CASSYQIGTGMGYSNQPQHF.

The chain joins TRBV20-1 to TRBJ2-1, with 9 bases that match TRBD1. The CDR3 is 11 amino acids. CDR1 is DFQATT and CDR2 is SNEGSKA in the germline V gene (reference sequence). The ends lost 6 bases at V and 16 bases at J; junction bases unmatched: 10. CDR3 sequence: CSAKFSGQGFF. The CDR3 DNA reads TGCAGTGCCAAGTTCTCGGGACAGGGCTTCTTC.

This chain connects TRBV10-3 to TRBJ1-5; no clear D gene. The CDR3 spans 13 residues. Germline CDR1 and CDR2: ENHRY and SYGVKD. V lost 2 bases and J lost 5, with 7 bases in between. The CDR3 DNA sequence: TGTGCCATCAGTGAGGACATTCATCAGCCCCAGCATTTT. Translation: CAISEDIHQPQHF.

In its sample, this clone was seen many times. This chain links TRBV12-3 or TRBV12-4 with TRBJ1-1; no reliable D call. V lost 6 bases, J lost 1 base, and 9 bases lay in between. There are 13 residues in the CDR3. The CDR3 region has the DNA TGTGCCAGCAGGGCTACAGAGAACACTGAAGCTTTCTTT. It is translated as CASRATENTEAFF.

V usage is TRBV19 and J usage is TRBJ1-1; 7 bases are a match to TRBD1. Germline V gene sequence: CDR1 LNHDA, CDR2 SQIVND (reference sequence). J was trimmed by 1 base and V by 6 bases; bases with no gene match: 2. The CDR3 runs to 13 residues. The CDR3 coding sequence is TGTGCCAGTAGCGGACAGGCGAACACTGAAGCTTTCTTT. Its translation is CASSGQANTEAFF.

The J gene is TRBJ1-1, the V gene TRBV10-3, with 7 bases that match TRBD1. There are 15 residues in the CDR3. Unmatched junction bases numbered 8, after V lost 3 bases and J lost 4 bases. Germline CDR1 ENHRY, CDR2 SYGVKD. The CDR3 DNA reads TGTGCCATCAGTGACCACAACAGGGGTAGCACTGAAGCTTTCTTT. It specifies CAISDHNRGSTEAFF.

The chain is built from TRBV10-2 and TRBJ2-7; 10 positions agree with TRBD1. Germline lookup yields CDR1 WSHSY and CDR2 SAAADI. This CDR3 region has 14 residues. The junction had 2 bases not matched to a gene; V was cut back by 3 bases and J by 3 bases. CDR3 region: CASSEGDRGYEQYF. The CDR3 nucleotides are TGCGCCAGCAGTGAAGGGGACAGGGGCTACGAGCAGTACTTC.

The J gene is TRBJ2-3, the V gene TRBV7-2; 10 bases align to TRBD2. Germline CDR1 and CDR2: SGHTA and FQGNSA. Germline trimming cut 0 bases from V and 2 bases from J; bases unmatched to any gene: 2. CDR3 length: 16 residues. The CDR3 bases are TGTGCCAGCAGCTTAGCTAGCGGGGGGAACACAGATACGCAGTATTTT. Amino acid sequence: CASSLASGGNTDTQYF.